The source of this TCR beta chain is a study of T cells after yellow fever vaccination. Study-level background: Preparation of the low-cell-number fractions used SMART-Seq v4 Ultra Low Input.

Germline CDR1 and CDR2: MNHEY and SVGEGT. V lost 6 bases and J lost 0, with 14 bases in between. The CDR3 sequence is 15 residues long. Of note for this clonotype: Antigen specificity is unknown.

One entry per CDR3 protein, called by TCRdb with MiXCR from the 5' RACE reads. The table lists 180,000 or so distinct CDR3 sequences, approximately 11% of them singletons. Whole-study results and caveats: Though it reached lower strength, the secondary response hit its peak faster, day 5 versus 15. Post-booster reappearance was seen for most primary-vaccination clones (roughly 96% CD4, around 90% CD8). Repertoires obtained by FACS sorting could include abundant clonotypes that entered as contaminants from the bulk population.

The clonotype was recovered from a man in his late teens or twenties who received the YFV17D yellow fever vaccine. The chain uses TRBV6-2 or TRBV6-3 and TRBJ1-1; no definite D call. This sample comprised CD8+ T cells sorted from PBMCs, obtained 15 days after the yellow fever booster vaccination. CDR3 nucleotides: TGTGCCAGCAGACCAATGGCTGGGATGAACACTGAAGCTTTCTTT. Translated, it gives CASRPMAGMNTEAFF.